This is a list of T cell receptor beta chains from one sample in a study of quantifying T cell responses using KT2 cells. A single record per CDR3 protein comes from TCRdb applying MiXCR to the UMI-ligation and nested PCR reads. The table shows some 50,000 distinct CDR3 sequences, with under 14% occurring only once. The sample was PBMCs spiked with cells of the T cell clone KT2. The origin of the receptors is a human donor. Each CDR3 is given with its conserved first and last residue. D genes are given only for firm matches. Size values are once, few and many counts, or a class for expanded clones, and some rows have none.

v_call	clone_size	d_call	j_call	cdr3_nt	cdr3_aa
TRBV4-2	many	TRBD2	TRBJ2-1	TGTGCCAGCAGCCAAGATGGGCGGGGGTACAATGAGCAGTTCTTC	CASSQDGRGYNEQFF
TRBV20-1	NA	NA	TRBJ1-6	TGCAGTGCTAGACAGTACCCCAATTCACCCCTCCACTTT	CSARQYPNSPLHF
TRBV4-1	NA	NA	TRBJ1-2	TGCGCCAGCAGCCACCCGCTTCAGGGTAATGGCTACACCTTC	CASSHPLQGNGYTF
TRBV10-3	few	TRBD1	TRBJ2-7	TGTGCCATCAGTGAGTCGGGTTTGGACAGGACCTACGAGCAGTACTTC	CAISESGLDRTYEQYF
TRBV7-2	few	NA	TRBJ2-1	TGTGCCAGCAGCTTAGCTGTCGGAACCTACAATGAGCAGTTCTTC	CASSLAVGTYNEQFF
TRBV6-1	many	NA	TRBJ2-3	TGTGCCAGCAGTGTAGGGGAAGATACGCAGTATTTT	CASSVGEDTQYF
TRBV13	few	NA	TRBJ2-3	TGTGCCAGCAGCTTCTCGTATCCCACAGATACGCAGTATTTT	CASSFSYPTDTQYF
TRBV5-8	NA	NA	TRBJ2-5	TGTGCCAGCAGCTTGGTATCCCGGGCCGACCTTCGGGAGACCCAGTACTTC	CASSLVSRADLRETQYF
TRBV20-1	many	NA	TRBJ2-1	TGCAGTGCTACTAGACAGTTTCCCTACTCCTACAATGAGCAGTTCTTC	CSATRQFPYSYNEQFF
TRBV15	few	NA	TRBJ1-1	TGTGCCACCGGGACGGGGGTCAGCACTGAAGCTTTCTTT	CATGTGVSTEAFF
TRBV15	NA	TRBD2	TRBJ2-2	TGTGCCACCAGCGAGACTAGCGGGGGCGCCGGGGAGCTGTTTTTT	CATSETSGGAGELFF
TRBV12-3/TRBV12-4	NA	NA	TRBJ2-2	TGTGCCAGCAGTTTTCGGCGGTACACCGGGGAGCTGTTTTTT	CASSFRRYTGELFF
TRBV6-2/TRBV6-3	many	NA	TRBJ2-3	TGTGCCAGCACCTGGCAAGATACGCAGTATTTT	CASTWQDTQYF
TRBV18	few	NA	TRBJ1-1	TGTGCCAGCTCACCTCAATCACAGAACACTGAAGCTTTCTTT	CASSPQSQNTEAFF
TRBV5-1	NA	NA	TRBJ2-3	TGCGCCAGCAGCTGGCCCCCTGGCCTCCCCTTGATCCCTGGCACAGATACGCAGTATTTT	CASSWPPGLPLIPGTDTQYF
TRBV7-9	few	NA	TRBJ1-2	TGTGCCAGTCTTAGTCCAGGATTCAACTATGGCTACACCTTC	CASLSPGFNYGYTF
TRBV21-1	few	NA	TRBJ1-5	TGTGCCAGCAGCCTCCGGACAGGGAGCAATCAGCCCCAGCATTTT	CASSLRTGSNQPQHF
TRBV20-1	few	TRBD1	TRBJ2-3	TGCAGTGCTAGAGGACAGGGGAGGCCCACAGATACGCAGTATTTT	CSARGQGRPTDTQYF
TRBV12-3/TRBV12-4	few	NA	TRBJ1-1	TGTGCCAGCGCCTCGGGGGCGACTGAAGCTTTCTTT	CASASGATEAFF
TRBV13	NA	NA	TRBJ2-7	TGTGCCAGCAGTTTAGGTCCAGGGGTCGAGCAGTACTTC	CASSLGPGVEQYF
TRBV7-9	NA	NA	TRBJ1-1	TGTGCCAGCCCACCTCAAGGGGGGGGAACCTTCACTGAAGCTTTCTTT	CASPPQGGGTFTEAFF
TRBV7-9	many	NA	TRBJ1-5	TGTGCCAGCAGCTATGGGGGACGCAATCAGCCCCAGCATTTT	CASSYGGRNQPQHF
TRBV5-1	NA	NA	TRBJ1-1	TGCGCCAGCAGCTTGGAAGGCGGGGCCTTGAACACTGAAGCTTTCTTT	CASSLEGGALNTEAFF
TRBV11-2	many	NA	TRBJ2-3	TGTGCCAGCAGCCGAAAAACAGATGCGCAGTATTTT	CASSRKTDAQYF
TRBV2	many	NA	TRBJ2-6	TGTGCCAGCACTCCTGGGGCCAACGTCCTGACTTTC	CASTPGANVLTF
TRBV10-3	few	TRBD2	TRBJ2-3	TGTGCCATCAGTCCCAGCGGGGACCCTAGCACAGATACGCAGTATTTT	CAISPSGDPSTDTQYF
TRBV12-3/TRBV12-4	many	NA	TRBJ1-5	TGTGCCAGCAGTTTAGGGCATGTCAATCAGCCCCAGCATTTT	CASSLGHVNQPQHF
TRBV14	NA	NA	TRBJ2-1	TGTGCCAGCAGCCCAGGGTACCATGAGCAGTTCTTC	CASSPGYHEQFF
TRBV2	many	NA	TRBJ2-3	TGTGCCAGCAGTGCTATGACAGTTAGCACAGATACGCAGTATTTT	CASSAMTVSTDTQYF
TRBV5-1	NA	NA	TRBJ1-1	TGCGCCAGCAGCCCCGAAAAGCTGGGCCTCACTGAAGCTTTCTTT	CASSPEKLGLTEAFF
TRBV29-1	few	NA	TRBJ2-7	TGCAGCGTCCGGACAGACTCCTACGAGCAGTACTTC	CSVRTDSYEQYF
TRBV6-2/TRBV6-3	NA	NA	TRBJ2-1	TGTGCCAGCAGACTGGGCAGAGCGATAATTGGGGGTGAGCAGTTCTTC	CASRLGRAIIGGEQFF
TRBV4-2	many	NA	TRBJ2-5	TGTGCCAGCAGCCAAGTTGGAGCGGAGGGCCGGGAGACCCAGTACTTC	CASSQVGAEGRETQYF
TRBV3-1	NA	TRBD2	TRBJ2-1	TGTGCCAGCAGCCAACCGACTAGCGGCTACAATGAGCAGTTCTTC	CASSQPTSGYNEQFF
TRBV29-1	few	NA	TRBJ1-5	TGCAGCGTTGGAGGGGAATCTCAGCCCCAGCATTTT	CSVGGESQPQHF
TRBV2	NA	TRBD1	TRBJ1-5	TGTGCCAGCAGTTTGGACAGGGATCAGCCCCAGCATTTT	CASSLDRDQPQHF
TRBV5-4	NA	TRBD1	TRBJ2-7	TGTGCCAGCAGAAGTGGGACAGAGAGCTCCTACGAGCAGTACTTC	CASRSGTESSYEQYF
TRBV20-1	many	NA	TRBJ1-2	TGCAGTGCTAGAGATAAGGACCTATATGGCTACACCTTC	CSARDKDLYGYTF
TRBV3-1	NA	TRBD1	TRBJ1-1	TGTGCCAGCAGCCAATACCAAGTTGGGACAGGGAACACTGAAGCTTTCTTT	CASSQYQVGTGNTEAFF
TRBV15	NA	NA	TRBJ2-7	TGTGCCACCAGGACACCTCGGGGGCCCCCCTACGAGCAGTACTTC	CATRTPRGPPYEQYF
TRBV6-4	many	NA	TRBJ2-2	TGTGCCAGCAGTGACGGGTACACCGGGGAGCTGTTTTTT	CASSDGYTGELFF
TRBV6-4	many	NA	TRBJ2-2	TGTGCCAGCAGTGCTAGCAGTAACACCGGGGAGCTGTTTTTT	CASSASSNTGELFF
TRBV29-1	many	NA	TRBJ1-2	TGCAGCGAAGGTCCAGGGGAGGCAGACTATGGCTACACCTTC	CSEGPGEADYGYTF
TRBV2	NA	NA	TRBJ1-2	TGTGCCAGCAGTGAAGCGAGAGGCAGGGGTACCCAAGACTACACCTTC	CASSEARGRGTQDYTF
TRBV7-2	few	NA	TRBJ1-4	TGTGCCAGCAGCCCAAGGACGGTTCTAGGGGAAAAACTGTTTTTT	CASSPRTVLGEKLFF
TRBV2	many	NA	TRBJ2-7	TGTGCCAGCAGTGAACAGCCTACCTACGAGCAGTACTTC	CASSEQPTYEQYF
TRBV20-1	few	TRBD1	TRBJ1-1	TGCAGTGCTAGCCTAGACAGGGGGCCCACTGAAGCTTTCTTT	CSASLDRGPTEAFF
TRBV7-8	few	TRBD2	TRBJ2-7	TGTGCCAGCAGCCCTGGACTAGTCACCTACGAGCAGTACTTC	CASSPGLVTYEQYF
TRBV20-1	few	NA	TRBJ2-7	TGCAGTGCTAGAATCGGGGTGGAGCGCTCCTACGAGCAGTACTTC	CSARIGVERSYEQYF